This T cell receptor beta chain was identified during a study of T cell responses to AZD1222 COVID-19 vaccine. Profiled with immunoSEQ multiplex PCR; TCRdb holds only in-frame clones, not every one. In the table there are about 100,000 clones, 70% to 90% of which are singletons. The CDR3 is 13 amino acids. Per the germline V gene, CDR1 is SGHTA and CDR2 is FQGNSA. V dropped 4 bases and J dropped 5 bases, with 6 bases sitting between them. Study-level findings and limits: After two AZD1222 doses, spike-specific TCR breadth and depth rose versus day 0. Nearly half of spike-specific TCRs reportedly target variant regions that are unmutated in the B.1.351 and B.1.1.7 variants.

Details on this clone: Its antigen is not known.

The receptor was isolated from an adult in good health. The gene calls are TRBV7-2 and TRBJ1-6; D not certain. The sample was peripheral blood, taken on day 0 of AZD1222 vaccination. CDR3 in amino acids: CASSWADNSPLHF. DNA for the CDR3: TGTGCCAGCAGCTGGGCGGATAATTCACCCCTCCACTTT.